This T cell receptor beta chain was observed in a study of T cell responses to AZD1222 COVID-19 vaccine. V dropped 1 base and J dropped 2; count of bases not matched to a gene: 4. The CDR3 runs 15 residues. Germline V gene data show CDR1 as MNHEY and CDR2 as SMNVEV (reference sequence). Method: immunoSEQ multiplex PCR; TCRdb's copy keeps in-frame clones and lacks some. The table records roughly 200,000 clones, approximately 90% of them present only once. The gene calls are TRBV27 and TRBJ2-7; 8 positions agree with TRBD2. The sequenced sample was peripheral blood, obtained 28 days after the second dose of the MenACWY control vaccine. The TCR sequence derives from an adult who received the MenACWY meningococcal vaccine as a control. The CDR3 here is CASSLLTSGTYEQYF. The CDR3 region has the DNA TGTGCCAGCAGTTTATTAACTAGCGGTACCTACGAGCAGTACTTC.